This T cell receptor beta chain was identified during a study of PD-1 blockade in classical Hodgkin lymphoma. Profiled with immunoSEQ multiplex PCR; TCRdb holds only in-frame clones, not every one. The sample lists roughly 100,000 clones, approximately 89% occurring once. As for time point: cycle 4 day 1 (C4D1), after less than 7 weeks of nivolumab. No patient escaped relapse after autologous stem cell transplantation, and brentuximab vedotin exposure varied. This sample comprised peripheral blood mononuclear cells (PBMCs), obtained before the fourth cycle of nivolumab. The sequence was obtained from a human donor with classical Hodgkin lymphoma.

The CDR3 loop is CASRPDGRSQPQHF. Written as DNA, the CDR3 is TGTGCCAGCAGACCGGACGGGAGAAGTCAGCCCCAGCATTTT. V is TRBV2 and J is TRBJ1-5; D is uncertain. V lost 6 bases, J lost 6 bases, and 15 bases lay in between. Germline CDR1 reads SNHLY; CDR2 reads FYNNEI. The CDR3 consists of 14 residues. Full variable domain (missing parts from reference TRBV2 and TRBJ1-5): EPEVTQTPSHQVTQMGQEVILRCVPISNHLYFYWYRQILGQKVEFLVSFYNNEISEKSEIFDDQFSVERPDGSNFTLKIRSTKLEDSAMYFCASRPDGRSQPQHFGDGTRLSIL.